The entry below describes one T cell receptor beta chain. What it binds is not known. While CD8+ and CD4+ T cells were isolated negatively, TEMRA cells were enriched by FACS. The data originate from a study of CD8 T cells in Susac syndrome. Study findings and constraints: TCR sequencing and HLA analysis covered a relatively small number of individuals.

The junction had 3 bases not matched to a gene; V was cut back by 4 bases and J by 1 base. The CDR3 loop spans 14 amino acids. Germline CDR1 reads MGHRA; CDR2 reads YSYEKL. cDNA came from roughly 0.5 to 1 ug RNA primed by random hexamers. TCR beta CDR3 was amplified by immunoSEQ multiplex PCR. This amplification extended across 54 Vbeta and 13 Jbeta segments. TCRdb redid the calling of the immunoSEQ multiplex PCR reads with MiXCR, one entry per CDR3 protein. The table lists about 400,000 distinct CDR3 sequences, around 83% of them singletons. This sequence was found in a human donor with multiple sclerosis. The sample was CD8+ T cells from PBMCs. This rearrangement joins TRBV4-1 to TRBJ1-1, with 7 bases aligning to TRBD1. CDR3 DNA sequence: TGCGCCAGCAGCCTACAGGGGAAGAACACTGAAGCTTTCTTT. It is translated as CASSLQGKNTEAFF.